The clone carrying this TCR beta chain has at least ten counts. What it recognizes is unknown. Using RNA transcripts, the TCR beta CDR3 regions were amplified. Scientists carried out first-round RT-PCR using HTBI primers and then a second-round multiplex PCR. TCRdb recomputed calls from the multiplex PCR reads with MiXCR, one row per CDR3 protein. The sample holds roughly 170,000 distinct CDR3 sequences, around 39% seen once. This specimen belongs to a study of Graves' ophthalmopathy and Graves' hyperthyroidism. Broader study findings: Most clonotypes expanded in thyroid above 0.001 frequency were present in blood too. The model predicted ophthalmopathy progression with 70.59% sensitivity and around 72% specificity.

This CDR3 spans 14 amino acids. J gave up 8 bases and V 4 bases, and 7 bases lay outside the gene matches. The clonotype originates from a man aged 25-40 years with Graves' ophthalmopathy. This chain joins TRBV12-3 or TRBV12-4 and TRBJ1-2; 10 bases map to TRBD1. The sequenced material came from peripheral blood. This CDR3 is CASSWDRGGGGYTF. The CDR3, as DNA: TGTGCCAGCAGTTGGGACAGGGGAGGGGGCGGCTACACCTTC.